This T cell receptor beta chain was recorded in a study of cytomegalovirus exposure and HLA in healthy donors. Overall study: In a later analysis, the 100 to 150 validation repertoires were reported to have used the same platform as the 666 first-cohort repertoires.

Overall study results and limits: Most TCR sequences showed up rarely, but some public TCRs showed up in many donors. Listed as cytomegalovirus-associated were more than 150 TCR beta chains.

Notes on this clone: Its antigen is not known.

The data were produced by immunoSEQ multiplex PCR, yet TCRdb's version contains in-frame clones alone and is incomplete. Of 43,000 or so clones in the sample, about 93% are singletons; the top ten hold 5% to 6%. The clonotype originates from a man aged 18 to 29 in good health and CMV-seronegative. Sequencing input: PBMCs.

The CDR3 loop is CASSREGQGCLFVEKLFF. The CDR3 DNA is TGTGCCAGCAGCCGAGAGGGACAGGGTTGTTTGTTTGTTGAAAAACTGTTTTTT. The genes are TRBV14 and TRBJ1-4; TRBD1 agrees at 9 bases. The germline CDR1 and CDR2 sequences are SGHDN and FVKESK. V gave up 4 bases and J gave up 7 bases; unmatched junction bases: 16. The CDR3 is made up of 18 amino acids.